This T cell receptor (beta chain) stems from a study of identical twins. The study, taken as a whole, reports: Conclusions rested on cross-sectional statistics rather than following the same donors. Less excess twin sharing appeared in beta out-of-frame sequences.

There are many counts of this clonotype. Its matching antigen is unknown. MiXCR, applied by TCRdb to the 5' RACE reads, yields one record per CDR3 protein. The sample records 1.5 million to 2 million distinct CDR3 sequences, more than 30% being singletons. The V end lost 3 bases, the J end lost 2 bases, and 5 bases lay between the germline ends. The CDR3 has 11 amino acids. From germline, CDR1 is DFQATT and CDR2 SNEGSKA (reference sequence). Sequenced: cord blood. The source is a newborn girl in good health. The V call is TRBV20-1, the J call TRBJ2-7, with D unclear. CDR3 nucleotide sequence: TGCAGTGCTAGGGGGACCTACGAGCAGTACTTC. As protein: CSARGTYEQYF.